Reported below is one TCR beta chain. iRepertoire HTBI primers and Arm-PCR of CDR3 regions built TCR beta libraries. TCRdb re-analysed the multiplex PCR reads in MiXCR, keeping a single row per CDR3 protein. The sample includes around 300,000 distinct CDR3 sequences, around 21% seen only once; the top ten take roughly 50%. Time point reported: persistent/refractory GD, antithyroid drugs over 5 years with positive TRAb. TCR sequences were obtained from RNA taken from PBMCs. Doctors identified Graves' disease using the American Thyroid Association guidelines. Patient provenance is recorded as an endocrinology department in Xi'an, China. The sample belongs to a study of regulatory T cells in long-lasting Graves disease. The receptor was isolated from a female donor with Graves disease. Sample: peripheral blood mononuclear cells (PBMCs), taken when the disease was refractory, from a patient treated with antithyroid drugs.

In DNA form, the CDR3 reads TGTGCCAGCAGCAACCCCAGGACAGGGGTTTATCAGCCCCAGCATTTT. Translation: CASSNPRTGVYQPQHF. The V and J genes are TRBV28 and TRBJ1-5; 9 nucleotides match TRBD1. The CDR3 is made up of 16 amino acids. The junction had 11 bases not matched to a gene; V was cut back by 6 bases and J by 5 bases. In germline, CDR1 is MDHEN, CDR2 SYDVKM.